This T cell receptor (beta chain) was recovered during a study of T cell repertoires in cytomegalovirus infection. Via MiXCR, TCRdb re-called the reads, giving one row per CDR3 protein. The profile shows approximately 1,000,000 distinct CDR3 sequences, roughly 30% of them singletons. A remark on this clonotype: The antigen is unknown.

The CDR3 runs 16 residues. CDR1 and CDR2 from the germline V gene are SGHVS and FQNEAQ. V dropped 5 bases and J dropped 0 bases, with 16 bases sitting between them. The sample was cultured CD8+ T cells from PBMCs, taken from culture after CMV antigen stimulation. The receptor was derived from a human donor in good health (CMV status not recorded). Some clones in this sample may be carry-over from other donors' samples. J is TRBJ2-5 and V is TRBV7-8; D may be TRBD2 (5 bases). The CDR3 loop reads CASSVPGEGYQETQYF. The CDR3, as DNA: TGTGCCAGCAGCGTCCCCGGGGAAGGGTACCAAGAGACCCAGTACTTC.